Given below is one TCR beta chain in context. Measured with immunoSEQ multiplex PCR; TCRdb has only the in-frame clones, and not every one. Counted here are more than 65,000 clones, roughly 90% occurring once; the ten biggest clones make up approximately 0.39%. The data are from a study of technical replicates of blood from a few donors. This CDR3 region has 15 residues. Losses at the gene ends were 7 bases for V and 2 bases for J; bases not matched to a gene: 9. The germline CDR1 and CDR2 sequences are SNHLY and FYNNEI. Sequencing was carried out using T cells isolated from PBMCs. This sequence was found in a human donor in good health. The chain employs TRBV2 and TRBJ2-3; 7 nucleotides line up with TRBD2. DNA for the CDR3: TGTGCCAGCATCAGGTCTAGCGGACTCACAGATACGCAGTATTTT. Protein: CASIRSSGLTDTQYF.